This T cell receptor (beta chain) was captured by sequencing in a study of T cell repertoires in cytomegalovirus infection. Study in general: In public TCR beta signatures, there were indications of both CMV infection and matching HLA type.

TCRdb analysed the reads with MiXCR anew, one entry per CDR3 protein. The sample lists fewer than 85,000 distinct CDR3 sequences; approximately 43% were seen once. Note on this clonotype: The antigen is undetermined.

V shed 2 bases, J shed 5 bases, and the junction held 6 bases outside the gene matches. This CDR3 is 14 amino acids long. Germline V gene data show CDR1 as SEHNR and CDR2 as FQNEAQ (reference sequence). This sample comprised CD8+ T cells from cultured PBMCs, obtained from culture after CMV antigen stimulation. This chain joins TRBV7-9 and TRBJ2-7; 7 nucleotides line up with TRBD1. The source of this sequence is a human donor in good health (CMV status not recorded). Some clones in this sample may be carry-over from other donors' samples. The CDR3 coding sequence is TGTGCCAGCAGCTTAAGACAGGGTAGCCACGAGCAGTACTTC. Translating it yields CASSLRQGSHEQYF. The complete variable domain, with remaining parts taken from reference TRBV7-9 and TRBJ2-7, reads DTGVSQNPRHKITKRGQNVTFRCDPISEHNRLYWYRQTLGQGPEFLTYFQNEAQLEKSRLLSDRFSAERPKGSFSTLEIQRTEQGDSAMYLCASSLRQGSHEQYFGPGTRLTVT.